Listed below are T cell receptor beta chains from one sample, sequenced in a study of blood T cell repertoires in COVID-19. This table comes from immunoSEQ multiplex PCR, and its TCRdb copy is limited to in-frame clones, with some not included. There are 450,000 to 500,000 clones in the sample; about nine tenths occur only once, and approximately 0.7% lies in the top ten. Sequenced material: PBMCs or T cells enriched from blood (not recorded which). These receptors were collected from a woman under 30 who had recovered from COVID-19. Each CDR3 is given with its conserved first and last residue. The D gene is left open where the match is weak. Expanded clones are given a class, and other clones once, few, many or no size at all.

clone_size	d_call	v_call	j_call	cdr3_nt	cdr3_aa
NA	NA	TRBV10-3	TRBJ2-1	TGTGCCATCAAAGGGGGGGACTACAATGAGCAGTTCTTC	CAIKGGDYNEQFF
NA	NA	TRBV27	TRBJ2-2	TGTGCCAGCAGCCCCGTATTCGACGGGGACACCGGGGAGCTGTTTTTT	CASSPVFDGDTGELFF
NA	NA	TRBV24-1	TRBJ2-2	TGTGCCACCAGTGACCCCCTTGGCGGGAAGGAGGGGGAGCTGTTTTTT	CATSDPLGGKEGELFF
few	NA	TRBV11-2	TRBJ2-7	TGTGCCAGCAGCTTAGAAGGGGGGGGAAACGAGCAGTACTTC	CASSLEGGGNEQYF
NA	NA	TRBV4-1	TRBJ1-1	TGCGCCAGCAGCCAAAATCTCGTTTTGTCCCCCCGGAACACTGAAGCTTTCTTT	CASSQNLVLSPRNTEAFF
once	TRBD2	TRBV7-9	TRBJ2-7	TGTGCCAGCAGCTTAGCTAGCGGGGTCGAAGGCGAGCAGTACTTC	CASSLASGVEGEQYF
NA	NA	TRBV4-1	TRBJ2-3	TGCGCCAGCAGCCAAGATGAGGGCAGGAGCACAGATACGCAGTATTTT	CASSQDEGRSTDTQYF
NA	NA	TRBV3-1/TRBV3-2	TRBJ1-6	TGTGCCAGCAGCCAAGAAGCAGGGGAGAATTCACCCCTCCACTTT	CASSQEAGENSPLHF
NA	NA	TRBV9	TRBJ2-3	TGTGCCAGCAGCGTCGGGGGAGATACGCAGTATTTT	CASSVGGDTQYF
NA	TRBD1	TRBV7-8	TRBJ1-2	TGTGCCAGCATCTTAGGACAGGGGTCTCTTCAGTATGGCTACACCTTC	CASILGQGSLQYGYTF
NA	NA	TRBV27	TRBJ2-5	TGTGCCAGCAGGACGGGGAACGTAGGGGAGACCCAGTACTTC	CASRTGNVGETQYF
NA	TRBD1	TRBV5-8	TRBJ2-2	TGTGCCAGCAGCTTGGGGTGGACAGGGTCTGCCGGGGAGCTGTTTTTT	CASSLGWTGSAGELFF
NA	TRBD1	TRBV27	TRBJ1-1	TGTGCCAGCAGTCGACAGGGGGCGAGGACTGAAGCTTTCTTT	CASSRQGARTEAFF
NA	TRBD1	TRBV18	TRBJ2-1	TGTGCCAGCTCAGCAGAATCACCGGGACAGGGTAATTCCTACAATGAGCAGTTCTTC	CASSAESPGQGNSYNEQFF
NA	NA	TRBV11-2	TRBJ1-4	TGTGCCAGCAGCGCTAGGGGATTCGAATATGAAAAACTGTTTTTT	CASSARGFEYEKLFF
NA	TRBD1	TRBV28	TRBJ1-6	TGTGCCAGCAGTTTGGGGGGACAGGGCCTCCACTTT	CASSLGGQGLHF
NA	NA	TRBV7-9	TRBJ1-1	TGTGCCAGCAGCCTCGTACAGGACACTGAAGCTTTCTTT	CASSLVQDTEAFF
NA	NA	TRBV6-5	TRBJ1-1	TGTGCCAGCAGCCTTTACAGGCGCCCGAACACTGAAGCTTTCTTT	CASSLYRRPNTEAFF
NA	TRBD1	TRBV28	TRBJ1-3	TGTGCCAGCAGTAAAACGGGACAGTTGGGTGGAAACACCATATATTTT	CASSKTGQLGGNTIYF
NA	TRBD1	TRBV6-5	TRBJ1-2	TGTGCCAGCAGTTACTCGATCAAACAGGGGGCCTATGGCTACACCTTC	CASSYSIKQGAYGYTF
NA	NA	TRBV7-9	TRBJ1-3	TGTGCCAGTAATCAGGGCCTCTCTGGAAACACCATATATTTT	CASNQGLSGNTIYF